The rows below give T cell receptor beta chains drawn from one sample of a study of regulatory and conventional T cells in RAG deficiency. Produced via immunoSEQ multiplex PCR; TCRdb's table is partial and in-frame only. The sample records around 20,000 clones, 95% to 97% being singletons. The same data also contributed to another study, on regulatory T cells.

The sample consisted of CD25- CD4+ T cells sorted from blood. These receptors were collected from a human donor in good health. Both conserved end residues are part of each CDR3. A D gene is named only where the DNA matches it firmly. For some rows the clone size is stated as once, few or many, or as a class when expanded; others skip it.

len: 14; abundance: once; j_gene: TRBJ2-7; d_gene: -; v_gene: TRBV6-5; CDR3nt: TGTGCCAGCAGTTACGGGAGGGGGGACTACGAGCAGTACTTC; CDR3aa: CASSYGRGDYEQYF
len: 15; abundance: -; j_gene: TRBJ1-1; d_gene: -; v_gene: TRBV5-1; CDR3nt: TGCGCCAGCAGCTTACCCAAACAGGGGAACACTGAAGCTTTCTTT; CDR3aa: CASSLPKQGNTEAFF
len: 13; abundance: -; j_gene: TRBJ1-2; d_gene: TRBD1; v_gene: TRBV30; CDR3nt: TGTGCCTGGAGCGGGACAGGGTCGAGAGGCTACACCTTC; CDR3aa: CAWSGTGSRGYTF
len: 12; abundance: -; j_gene: TRBJ2-7; d_gene: -; v_gene: TRBV2; CDR3nt: TGTGCCAGCAGCAGGGTGATCTACGAGCAGTACTTC; CDR3aa: CASSRVIYEQYF
len: 15; abundance: -; j_gene: TRBJ2-7; d_gene: TRBD1; v_gene: TRBV5-4; CDR3nt: TGTGCCAGCAGCTTGGGTGGGACAGGAACCTACGAGCAGTACTTC; CDR3aa: CASSLGGTGTYEQYF
len: 13; abundance: -; j_gene: TRBJ2-5; d_gene: -; v_gene: TRBV6-1; CDR3nt: TGTGCCAGCAGTGGGGGAGTGTGGGAGACCCAGTACTTC; CDR3aa: CASSGGVWETQYF
len: 15; abundance: -; j_gene: TRBJ1-2; d_gene: -; v_gene: TRBV14; CDR3nt: TGTGCCAGCAGCCATAACAGGGTACATGTCTATGGCTACACCTTC; CDR3aa: CASSHNRVHVYGYTF
len: 16; abundance: -; j_gene: TRBJ1-3; d_gene: -; v_gene: TRBV5-1; CDR3nt: TGCGCCAGCAGCTTGGCTCCAGGCCCCTCTGGAAACACCATATATTTT; CDR3aa: CASSLAPGPSGNTIYF
len: 14; abundance: -; j_gene: TRBJ1-2; d_gene: TRBD1; v_gene: TRBV7-8; CDR3nt: TGTGCCAGCAGCTGGAAAAGACAGGGCTATGGCTACACCTTC; CDR3aa: CASSWKRQGYGYTF
len: 14; abundance: -; j_gene: TRBJ2-6; d_gene: -; v_gene: TRBV7-7; CDR3nt: TGTGCCAGCAGCAAAACAGGGATCGCCAACGTCCTGACTTTC; CDR3aa: CASSKTGIANVLTF
len: 14; abundance: -; j_gene: TRBJ1-1; d_gene: -; v_gene: TRBV5-1; CDR3nt: TGCGCCAGCAGCCGGACAGTCGTGAACACTGAAGCTTTCTTT; CDR3aa: CASSRTVVNTEAFF
len: 15; abundance: -; j_gene: TRBJ1-1; d_gene: TRBD1; v_gene: TRBV5-1; CDR3nt: TGCGCCAGCAGCTGGGCACAGGGGCCGAACACTGAAGCTTTCTTT; CDR3aa: CASSWAQGPNTEAFF
len: 12; abundance: -; j_gene: TRBJ2-5; d_gene: -; v_gene: TRBV10-3; CDR3nt: TGTGCCATTAAGGGGGACCAAGAGACCCAGTACTTC; CDR3aa: CAIKGDQETQYF
len: 14; abundance: -; j_gene: TRBJ1-2; d_gene: -; v_gene: TRBV6-1; CDR3nt: TGTGCCAGCAGTGGAGAGTACAGAAACTATGGCTACACCTTC; CDR3aa: CASSGEYRNYGYTF
len: 16; abundance: -; j_gene: TRBJ1-6; d_gene: -; v_gene: TRBV27; CDR3nt: TGTGCCAGCAGTTCCCCCGGTCGCCTCAGGGGTTCACCCCTCCACTTT; CDR3aa: CASSSPGRLRGSPLHF
len: 14; abundance: -; j_gene: TRBJ2-1; d_gene: TRBD1; v_gene: TRBV6-4; CDR3nt: TGTGCCAGCAGTGCCTATGACAGGGGGGATGAGCAGTTCTTC; CDR3aa: CASSAYDRGDEQFF
len: 13; abundance: once; j_gene: TRBJ1-2; d_gene: -; v_gene: TRBV27; CDR3nt: TGTGCCAGCACCCATGACATGAGCTATGGCTACACCTTC; CDR3aa: CASTHDMSYGYTF
len: 15; abundance: once; j_gene: TRBJ1-1; d_gene: -; v_gene: TRBV18; CDR3nt: TGTGCCAGCTCACCACTATTCCAGGCGAACACTGAAGCTTTCTTT; CDR3aa: CASSPLFQANTEAFF
len: 13; abundance: -; j_gene: TRBJ1-4; d_gene: TRBD1; v_gene: TRBV6-1; CDR3nt: TGTGCCAGCACACAGGGGTCTAATGAAAAACTGTTTTTT; CDR3aa: CASTQGSNEKLFF
len: 16; abundance: -; j_gene: TRBJ2-7; d_gene: -; v_gene: TRBV2; CDR3nt: TGTGCCAGCGGAATCACGACAGCTTGGGAAGCCTACGAGCAGTACTTC; CDR3aa: CASGITTAWEAYEQYF
len: 14; abundance: -; j_gene: TRBJ1-1; d_gene: TRBD1; v_gene: TRBV19; CDR3nt: TGTGCCAGTAGTATCGACAGGGGAGACACTGAAGCTTTCTTT; CDR3aa: CASSIDRGDTEAFF
len: 15; abundance: once; j_gene: TRBJ1-2; d_gene: -; v_gene: TRBV5-4; CDR3nt: TGTGCCAGCAGCTTAATGTTCGTGGGCGGGGAGGGCTACACCTTC; CDR3aa: CASSLMFVGGEGYTF
len: 18; abundance: -; j_gene: TRBJ1-2; d_gene: TRBD1; v_gene: TRBV13; CDR3nt: TGTGCCAGCAGCTTAGGCTTCGGGACAGGGGGTTTGGACTATGGCTACACCTTC; CDR3aa: CASSLGFGTGGLDYGYTF
len: 13; abundance: -; j_gene: TRBJ2-7; d_gene: TRBD1; v_gene: TRBV14; CDR3nt: TGTGCCAGCAGCCAAGCGACAGGGTACGAGCAGTACTTC; CDR3aa: CASSQATGYEQYF
len: 15; abundance: -; j_gene: TRBJ2-2; d_gene: TRBD1; v_gene: TRBV9; CDR3nt: TGTGCCAGCAGACCCACAGGGGGCAACACCGGGGAGCTGTTTTTT; CDR3aa: CASRPTGGNTGELFF
len: 14; abundance: -; j_gene: TRBJ1-4; d_gene: TRBD1; v_gene: TRBV2; CDR3nt: TGTGCCGGCAACAGGGGGCTGGCTAATGAAAAACTGTTTTTT; CDR3aa: CAGNRGLANEKLFF
len: 15; abundance: once; j_gene: TRBJ1-6; d_gene: TRBD1; v_gene: TRBV27; CDR3nt: TGTGCCAGCAGTTTTACAGGGGGGTCAAATTCACCCCTCCACTTT; CDR3aa: CASSFTGGSNSPLHF
len: 18; abundance: -; j_gene: TRBJ1-1; d_gene: -; v_gene: TRBV2; CDR3nt: TGTGCCAGCAGTGAAACGGGGGGCGCGGGGCGCGGGAACACTGAAGCTTTCTTT; CDR3aa: CASSETGGAGRGNTEAFF
len: 13; abundance: -; j_gene: TRBJ1-3; d_gene: -; v_gene: TRBV9; CDR3nt: TGTGCCAGCAGCACTAGGGCCCCCGACACCATATATTTT; CDR3aa: CASSTRAPDTIYF
len: 13; abundance: -; j_gene: TRBJ2-5; d_gene: -; v_gene: TRBV15; CDR3nt: TGTGCCACCAGCCGGGACATTAAAGAGACCCAGTACTTC; CDR3aa: CATSRDIKETQYF
len: 13; abundance: -; j_gene: TRBJ2-5; d_gene: -; v_gene: TRBV30; CDR3nt: TGTGCCTGGAGTGGAGGGATTGGAGAGACCCAGTACTTC; CDR3aa: CAWSGGIGETQYF
len: 17; abundance: -; j_gene: TRBJ2-5; d_gene: -; v_gene: TRBV5-4; CDR3nt: TGTGCCAGCAGCTTCCCAGGGGGGATACCGTACCAAGAGACCCAGTACTTC; CDR3aa: CASSFPGGIPYQETQYF
len: 13; abundance: -; j_gene: TRBJ1-2; d_gene: -; v_gene: TRBV30; CDR3nt: TGTGCCTGGGCCCTGGTGCAGGGTAGTGGCTACACCTTC; CDR3aa: CAWALVQGSGYTF
len: 16; abundance: -; j_gene: TRBJ2-1; d_gene: TRBD2; v_gene: TRBV4-1; CDR3nt: TGCGCCAGCAGCCGCCCTAGCGGGGGGCGGTACAATGAGCAGTTCTTC; CDR3aa: CASSRPSGGRYNEQFF
len: 15; abundance: -; j_gene: TRBJ2-3; d_gene: -; v_gene: TRBV7-9; CDR3nt: TGTGCCAGCAGCTCAACGGTCAGGGACACAGATACGCAGTATTTT; CDR3aa: CASSSTVRDTDTQYF
len: 19; abundance: -; j_gene: TRBJ1-6; d_gene: -; v_gene: TRBV7-9; CDR3nt: TGTGCCAGCACCCCGTTGCCGGATGGCGGGGGGTCCTATAATTCACCCCTCCACTTT; CDR3aa: CASTPLPDGGGSYNSPLHF
len: 14; abundance: -; j_gene: TRBJ2-5; d_gene: -; v_gene: TRBV5-1; CDR3nt: TGCGCCAGCAGCCCGCAGGGGGGTCAAGGGACCCAGTACTTC; CDR3aa: CASSPQGGQGTQYF
len: 15; abundance: -; j_gene: TRBJ1-2; d_gene: -; v_gene: TRBV6-5; CDR3nt: TGTGCCAGCAGTGTACGGGACACAACTAACTATGGCTACACCTTC; CDR3aa: CASSVRDTTNYGYTF
len: 20; abundance: -; j_gene: TRBJ2-3; d_gene: TRBD2; v_gene: TRBV5-1; CDR3nt: TGCGCCAGCAGCTTGGAAAGCGGGGGGGCCATCCCACTGAGCACAGATACGCAGTATTTT; CDR3aa: CASSLESGGAIPLSTDTQYF
len: 18; abundance: -; j_gene: TRBJ2-3; d_gene: TRBD1; v_gene: TRBV5-1; CDR3nt: TGCGCCAGCAGCTCAGGGGACAGGGGGAAGGGTCCCACAGATACGCAGTATTTT; CDR3aa: CASSSGDRGKGPTDTQYF
len: 14; abundance: once; j_gene: TRBJ2-7; d_gene: -; v_gene: TRBV7-2; CDR3nt: TGTGCCAGCAGCCTCCTTCGTACCCAGGACGAGCAGTACTTC; CDR3aa: CASSLLRTQDEQYF